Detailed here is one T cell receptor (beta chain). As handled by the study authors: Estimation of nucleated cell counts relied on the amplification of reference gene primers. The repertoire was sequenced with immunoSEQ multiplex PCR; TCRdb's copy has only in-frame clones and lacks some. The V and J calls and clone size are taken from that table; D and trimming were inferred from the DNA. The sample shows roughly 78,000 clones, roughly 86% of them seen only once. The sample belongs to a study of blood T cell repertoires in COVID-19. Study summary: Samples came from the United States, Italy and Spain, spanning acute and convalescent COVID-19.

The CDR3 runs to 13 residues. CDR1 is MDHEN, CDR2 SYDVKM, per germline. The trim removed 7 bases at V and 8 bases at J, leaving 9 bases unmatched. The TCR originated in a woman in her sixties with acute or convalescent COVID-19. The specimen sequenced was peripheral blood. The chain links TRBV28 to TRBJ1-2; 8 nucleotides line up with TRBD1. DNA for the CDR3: TGTGCCAGCAATAGTGGACAGGGCGGCGGCTACACCTTC. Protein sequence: CASNSGQGGGYTF.